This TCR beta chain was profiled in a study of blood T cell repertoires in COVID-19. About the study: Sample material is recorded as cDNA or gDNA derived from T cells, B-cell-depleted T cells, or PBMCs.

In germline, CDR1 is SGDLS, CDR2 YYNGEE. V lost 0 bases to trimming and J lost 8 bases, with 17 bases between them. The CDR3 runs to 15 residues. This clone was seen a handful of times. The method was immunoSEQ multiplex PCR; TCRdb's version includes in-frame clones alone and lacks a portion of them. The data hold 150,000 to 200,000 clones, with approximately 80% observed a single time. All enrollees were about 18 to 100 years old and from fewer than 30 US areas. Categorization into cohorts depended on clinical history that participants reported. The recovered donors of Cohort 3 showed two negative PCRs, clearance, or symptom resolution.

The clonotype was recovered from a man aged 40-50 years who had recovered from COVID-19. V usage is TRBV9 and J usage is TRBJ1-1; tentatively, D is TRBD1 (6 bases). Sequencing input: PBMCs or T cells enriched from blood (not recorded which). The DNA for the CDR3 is TGTGCCAGCAGCGTAGGTCCAGGGGCCCTGGTGGAAGCTTTCTTT. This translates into CASSVGPGALVEAFF.